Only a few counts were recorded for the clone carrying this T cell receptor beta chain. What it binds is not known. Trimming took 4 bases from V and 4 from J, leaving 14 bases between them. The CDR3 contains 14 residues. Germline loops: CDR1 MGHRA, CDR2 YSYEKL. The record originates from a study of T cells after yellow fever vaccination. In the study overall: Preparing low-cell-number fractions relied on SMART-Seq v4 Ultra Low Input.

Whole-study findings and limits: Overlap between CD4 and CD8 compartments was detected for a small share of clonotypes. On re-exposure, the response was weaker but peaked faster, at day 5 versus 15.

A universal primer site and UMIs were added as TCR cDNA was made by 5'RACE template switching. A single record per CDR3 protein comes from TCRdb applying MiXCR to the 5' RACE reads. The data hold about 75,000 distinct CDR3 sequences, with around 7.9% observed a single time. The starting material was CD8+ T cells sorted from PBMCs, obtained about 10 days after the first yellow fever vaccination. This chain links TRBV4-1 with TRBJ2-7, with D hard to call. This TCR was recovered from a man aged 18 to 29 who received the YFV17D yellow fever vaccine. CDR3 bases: TGCGCCAGCAGCCCAACGGTGGGTTTATACGAGCAGTACGTC. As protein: CASSPTVGLYEQYV.